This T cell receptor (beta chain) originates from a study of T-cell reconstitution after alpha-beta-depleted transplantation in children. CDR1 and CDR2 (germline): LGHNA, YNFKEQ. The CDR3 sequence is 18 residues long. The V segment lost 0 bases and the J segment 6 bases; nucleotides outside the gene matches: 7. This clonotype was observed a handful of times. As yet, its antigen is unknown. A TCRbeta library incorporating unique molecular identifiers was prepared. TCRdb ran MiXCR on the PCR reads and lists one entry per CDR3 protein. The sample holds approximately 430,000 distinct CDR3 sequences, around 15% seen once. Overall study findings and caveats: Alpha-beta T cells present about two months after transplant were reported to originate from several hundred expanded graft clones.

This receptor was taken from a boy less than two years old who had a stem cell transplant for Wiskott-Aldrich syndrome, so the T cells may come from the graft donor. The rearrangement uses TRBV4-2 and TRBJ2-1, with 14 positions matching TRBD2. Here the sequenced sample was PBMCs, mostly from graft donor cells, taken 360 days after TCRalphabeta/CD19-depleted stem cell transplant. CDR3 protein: CASSQETSGRAGVNEQFF. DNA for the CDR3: TGTGCCAGCAGCCAAGAGACTAGCGGGAGGGCCGGGGTCAATGAGCAGTTCTTC.